The present T cell receptor (beta chain) was sequenced within a study of OX40 agonist ivuxolimab in advanced cancers. This CDR3 is 14 amino acids long. Trimming took off 4 bases at V and 4 bases at J, with 14 bases between the two ends. CDR1 is SGHNT and CDR2 is YYREEE in the germline V gene (reference sequence). TCRdb's copy holds only in-frame clones and misses some; the assay was immunoSEQ multiplex PCR. Of 55,000 to 70,000 clones detected, about 84% appear once; the ten largest clones hold around 2.5%. This TCR came from an adult with an advanced solid tumor such as melanoma, head and neck, liver or kidney cancer. The sample in question was CD4+ or CD8+ T cells sorted from blood, obtained in a trial of the OX40 agonist ivuxolimab. This chain links TRBV5-4 with TRBJ1-1; a possible D gene is TRBD1 (5 bases). CDR3 sequence reads: CASSPESRGTEAFF. The DNA for the CDR3 is TGTGCCAGCAGCCCAGAATCAAGGGGCACTGAAGCTTTCTTT.